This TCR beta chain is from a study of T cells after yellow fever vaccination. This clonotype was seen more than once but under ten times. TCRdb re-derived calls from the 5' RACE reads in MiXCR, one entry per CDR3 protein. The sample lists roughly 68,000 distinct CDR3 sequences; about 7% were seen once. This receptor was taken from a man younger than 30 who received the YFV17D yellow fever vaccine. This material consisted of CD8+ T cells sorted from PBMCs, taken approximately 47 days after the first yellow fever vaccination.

The DNA of the CDR3 is TGTGCCACATGGGGCGGTGGCACTGAAGCTTTCTTT. Protein product: CATWGGGTEAFF. The chain combines TRBV6-5 with TRBJ1-1; a weak D match, TRBD1 (5 bases). Germline V CDR1 and CDR2: MNHEY, SVGAGI. The CDR3 extends over 12 amino acids. Trimming removed 10 bases at V and 4 bases at J, with 13 bases between.